The rows below give T cell receptor beta chains drawn from one sample of a study of blood T cell repertoires in COVID-19. TCRdb's copy holds only in-frame clones and misses some; the assay was immunoSEQ multiplex PCR. The repertoire holds about 120,000 clones, with 70% to 80% as singletons. The sequencing input was peripheral blood. The receptors stem from an elderly woman with acute or convalescent COVID-19. The CDR3 runs from the conserved cysteine through the conserved F or W. A D gene is named only where the DNA matches it firmly. Not every row has a clone size; where given, it reads once, few, many or a size class.

d_call j_call clone_size v_call cdr3_aa cdr3_nt
NA TRBJ2-1 NA TRBV11-2 CASSFARSGEQFF TGTGCCAGCAGCTTCGCCAGGTCTGGTGAGCAGTTCTTC
TRBD1 TRBJ2-7 few TRBV19 CASSHDRGGFGYEQYF TGTGCCAGTAGTCACGACAGGGGGGGATTCGGCTACGAGCAGTACTTC
TRBD2 TRBJ2-7 NA TRBV6-2/TRBV6-3 CASSFPLAGTTYEQYF TGTGCCAGCAGTTTCCCCCTAGCCGGGACTACCTACGAGCAGTACTTC
TRBD1 TRBJ1-6 NA TRBV27 CASSALDRKNNSPLHF TGTGCCAGCAGTGCGCTGGACAGGAAAAATAATTCACCCCTCCACTTT
TRBD1 TRBJ2-7 NA TRBV29-1 CSATGGAQYEQYF TGCAGCGCGACAGGGGGCGCGCAGTACGAGCAGTACTTC
NA TRBJ2-1 NA TRBV7-9 CASSFVEGEQFF TGTGCCAGCAGCTTTGTCGAGGGTGAGCAGTTCTTC
NA TRBJ1-2 few TRBV20-1 CSATPTGSYTF TGCAGTGCTACCCCGACAGGAAGTTACACCTTC
NA TRBJ1-2 NA TRBV12-3/TRBV12-4 CASNLQGVEGYTF TGTGCCAGCAACCTACAGGGAGTAGAGGGCTACACCTTC
NA TRBJ2-2 NA TRBV6-5 CASSYSRNTGELFF TGTGCCAGCAGTTACTCGAGGAACACCGGGGAGCTGTTTTTT
TRBD2 TRBJ2-1 NA TRBV6-2/TRBV6-3 CASSLAGGPHNEQFF TGTGCCAGCAGTTTAGCGGGGGGGCCTCACAATGAGCAGTTCTTC
NA TRBJ1-6 NA TRBV3-1/TRBV3-2 CASSQVPGAPLHF TGTGCCAGCAGCCAAGTCCCAGGGGCACCCCTCCACTTT
TRBD1 TRBJ2-1 NA TRBV5-1 CASSSDRVSYNEQFF TGCGCCAGCAGCTCAGACAGGGTTTCATACAATGAGCAGTTCTTC
NA TRBJ1-1 NA TRBV25-1 CASSDSRSGDTEAFF TGTGCCAGCAGTGATTCGAGGTCGGGGGACACTGAAGCTTTCTTT
NA TRBJ2-3 NA TRBV6-6 CASSYSRADTQYF TGTGCCAGCAGTTACTCGAGGGCAGATACGCAGTATTTT
NA TRBJ1-6 NA TRBV30 CAWLPGFYNSPLHF TGTGCCTGGTTACCGGGGTTTTATAATTCACCCCTCCACTTT
NA TRBJ1-2 NA TRBV3-1/TRBV3-2 CASSPTGNYGYTF TGTGCCAGCAGTCCAACAGGGAACTATGGCTACACCTTC
NA TRBJ2-7 NA TRBV7-8 CASSVSYISSYEQYF TGTGCCAGCAGCGTATCGTACATAAGCTCCTACGAGCAGTACTTC
TRBD2 TRBJ2-1 NA TRBV11-2 CASSGHGLAGGINEQFF TGTGCCAGCAGCGGTCATGGGCTAGCGGGAGGGATAAATGAGCAGTTCTTC
TRBD1 TRBJ1-5 NA TRBV10-3 CATTGQGDQPQHF TGTGCCACGACGGGACAGGGGGATCAGCCCCAGCATTTT
NA TRBJ2-1 NA TRBV7-2 CASSLAYYNEQFF TGTGCCAGCAGCTTAGCGTACTACAATGAGCAGTTCTTC
TRBD1 TRBJ2-3 NA TRBV7-2 CASRQGGHKDTQYF TGTGCCAGCAGACAGGGGGGCCACAAAGATACGCAGTATTTT
NA TRBJ1-5 NA TRBV6-1 CASRTGSGQPQHF TGTGCCAGCAGAACAGGTAGCGGTCAGCCCCAGCATTTT
TRBD1 TRBJ1-1 NA TRBV7-3 CASSRTGDTEAFF TGTGCCAGCAGCCGTACAGGGGACACTGAAGCTTTCTTT
TRBD1 TRBJ2-7 NA TRBV3-1/TRBV3-2 CASSATGSGQGEQYF TGTGCCAGCAGTGCCACTGGGTCGGGACAGGGAGAGCAGTACTTC
NA TRBJ2-5 NA TRBV24-1 CATSDTRFIETQYF TGTGCCACCAGTGACACTAGGTTTATAGAGACCCAGTACTTC
TRBD1 TRBJ1-4 NA TRBV9 CASSARTGEGEKLFF TGTGCCAGCAGCGCCCGGACAGGGGAGGGGGAAAAACTGTTTTTT
TRBD1 TRBJ2-5 NA TRBV5-5 CASIPGTGRETQYF TGTGCCAGCATCCCCGGGACAGGGAGAGAGACCCAGTACTTC
TRBD1 TRBJ2-3 NA TRBV4-2 CASSLLTGEDTQYF TGTGCCAGCAGCCTCCTCACAGGGGAAGATACGCAGTATTTT
NA TRBJ2-7 NA TRBV11-3 CASSWSQRSYEQYF TGTGCCAGCAGCTGGTCGCAGCGCTCCTACGAGCAGTACTTC
TRBD1 TRBJ1-6 NA TRBV6-6 CASSFGTGTSPLHF TGTGCCAGCAGTTTTGGGACAGGAACTTCACCCCTCCACTTT
TRBD1 TRBJ2-1 NA TRBV5-6 CASSLINRGSEQFF TGTGCCAGCAGCTTGATTAACAGGGGAAGCGAGCAGTTCTTC
NA TRBJ2-2 NA TRBV7-2 CASSPGISTGELFF TGTGCCAGCAGTCCGGGAATTTCCACCGGGGAGCTGTTTTTT
TRBD1 TRBJ2-1 few TRBV11-3 CASSLGDSYNEQFF TGTGCCAGCAGCTTAGGGGACAGCTACAATGAGCAGTTCTTC
TRBD2 TRBJ2-7 NA TRBV4-2 CASSQDMRGGKSEQYF TGTGCCAGCAGCCAAGATATGCGGGGGGGCAAGTCGGAGCAGTACTTC
NA TRBJ2-1 few TRBV7-3 CASSLNFGGEQFF TGTGCCAGCAGCTTAAACTTCGGTGGTGAGCAGTTCTTC
TRBD1 TRBJ2-7 NA TRBV4-1 CASSQTPGQGDYEQYF TGCGCCAGCAGCCAAACACCGGGACAGGGAGACTACGAGCAGTACTTC
TRBD1 TRBJ1-1 NA TRBV18 CASSGDRLTGTEAFF TGTGCCAGCTCAGGGGACAGGTTGACGGGCACTGAAGCTTTCTTT
NA TRBJ2-7 NA TRBV10-3 CAVGQLYEQYF TGTGCCGTAGGACAGTTATACGAGCAGTACTTC
NA TRBJ2-7 NA TRBV5-8 CASSLTLYEQYF TGTGCCAGCAGCTTGACCCTATACGAGCAGTACTTC
TRBD1 TRBJ1-5 NA TRBV19 CASSIEPGQEYQPQHF TGTGCCAGTAGTATAGAGCCGGGACAGGAGTATCAGCCCCAGCATTTT
NA TRBJ2-6 NA TRBV3-1/TRBV3-2 CASSQGGVSSGANVLTF TGTGCCAGCAGCCAAGGGGGCGTCAGCTCTGGGGCCAACGTCCTGACTTTC
NA TRBJ1-1 NA TRBV19 CASSMSGNTEAFF TGTGCCAGTAGTATGAGCGGGAACACTGAAGCTTTCTTT
TRBD2 TRBJ2-3 NA TRBV28 CASSIGLAGGTDTQYF TGTGCCAGCAGTATCGGACTAGCGGGGGGCACAGATACGCAGTATTTT
TRBD1 TRBJ1-2 NA TRBV5-1 CASSLDRGDYGYTF TGCGCCAGCAGCCTGGACAGGGGCGACTATGGCTACACCTTC
TRBD1 TRBJ1-1 NA TRBV5-4 CASSAGTGYLNTEAFF TGTGCCAGCAGCGCCGGGACAGGATACTTGAACACTGAAGCTTTCTTT
NA TRBJ1-1 NA TRBV6-1 CASSELGQTEAFF TGTGCCAGCAGTGAACTAGGCCAGACTGAAGCTTTCTTT
NA TRBJ2-1 NA TRBV9 CASSVAGGTTINEQFF TGTGCCAGCAGCGTAGCTGGAGGGACCACGATCAATGAGCAGTTCTTC
NA TRBJ2-7 few TRBV21-1 CASSKSVRQLPSYEQYF TGTGCCAGCAGCAAATCGGTGAGACAGCTCCCAAGCTACGAGCAGTACTTC
TRBD1 TRBJ2-4 NA TRBV19 CASMAKQTGTGYIQYF TGTGCCAGTATGGCCAAACAAACTGGGACAGGGTACATTCAGTACTTC
NA TRBJ1-2 NA TRBV28 CASSPGDGRGYGYTF TGTGCCAGCAGTCCAGGCGATGGGCGTGGCTATGGCTACACCTTC
NA TRBJ1-1 NA TRBV12-3/TRBV12-4 CASTLTENTEAFF TGTGCCAGCACCTTGACAGAAAACACTGAAGCTTTCTTT
NA TRBJ1-4 NA TRBV6-2/TRBV6-3 CASSLVGQGKLFF TGTGCCAGCAGCTTGGTGGGGCAGGGGAAACTGTTTTTT
TRBD1 TRBJ1-2 NA TRBV20-1 CSAWGQGGYTF TGCAGTGCCTGGGGACAGGGGGGCTACACCTTC
NA TRBJ1-5 few TRBV19 CASRETSPNQPQHF TGTGCCAGTAGAGAAACTTCCCCTAATCAGCCCCAGCATTTT
TRBD1 TRBJ1-1 NA TRBV27 CASRQGIGTEAFF TGTGCCAGCAGACAGGGGATTGGCACTGAAGCTTTCTTT
TRBD2 TRBJ2-1 NA TRBV5-1 CASSRMTSGSINEQFF TGCGCCAGCAGCCGCATGACTAGCGGGAGTATCAATGAGCAGTTCTTC
NA TRBJ1-5 NA TRBV30 CAWSVQGVANQPQHF TGTGCCTGGAGTGTACAAGGGGTGGCCAATCAGCCCCAGCATTTT
NA TRBJ1-6 few TRBV7-2 CASSVRNSPLHF TGTGCCAGCAGCGTCAGGAATTCACCCCTCCACTTT
TRBD2 TRBJ2-7 NA TRBV3-1/TRBV3-2 CASSPGSPRTSGRKDYEQYF TGTGCCAGCAGCCCAGGGTCCCCTCGGACTAGCGGGAGAAAGGACTACGAGCAGTACTTC
NA TRBJ2-2 NA TRBV10-3 CATLQNLNTGELFF TGTGCCACCCTACAGAATCTCAACACCGGGGAGCTGTTTTTT